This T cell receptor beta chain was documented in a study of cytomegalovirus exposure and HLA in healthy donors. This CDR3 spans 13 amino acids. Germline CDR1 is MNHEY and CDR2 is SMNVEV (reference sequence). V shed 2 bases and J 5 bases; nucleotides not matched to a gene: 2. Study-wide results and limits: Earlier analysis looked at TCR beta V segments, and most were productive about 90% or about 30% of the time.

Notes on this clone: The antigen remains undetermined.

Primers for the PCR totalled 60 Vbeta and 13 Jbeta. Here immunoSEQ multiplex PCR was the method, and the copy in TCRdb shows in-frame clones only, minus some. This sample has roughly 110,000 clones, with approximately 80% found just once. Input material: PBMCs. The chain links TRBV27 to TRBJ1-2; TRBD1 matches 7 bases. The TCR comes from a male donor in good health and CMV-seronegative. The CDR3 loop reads CASSLRQGYGYTF. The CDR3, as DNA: TGTGCCAGCAGTTTAAGACAGGGTTATGGCTACACCTTC.